What follows is one TCR beta chain and its context. Its antigen is not known. This sample was included in a study of cytomegalovirus exposure and HLA in healthy donors. Broader study findings: Whilst most TCR sequences proved rare, a subset of public TCRs occurred across many donors.

Some clones are missing from TCRdb's copy, which holds only in-frame ones; the method was immunoSEQ multiplex PCR. This table holds 150,000 to 200,000 clones, 80% to 90% found once. The CDR3 is 15 amino acids. V was clipped by 0 bases and J by 8 bases, with 14 bases between them. Per the germline V gene, CDR1 is SGHDT and CDR2 is YYEEEE. The sequenced sample was PBMCs. The receptor was isolated from a woman between 18 and 29 years old in good health and CMV-seronegative. The J gene is TRBJ1-4, the V gene TRBV5-6; no reliable D call. The CDR3 DNA sequence: TGTGCCAGCAGCTTGGGGGCCTCCCGTGGGGAAAAACTGTTTTTT. Translating gives CASSLGASRGEKLFF.